The present T cell receptor (beta chain) was sequenced within a study of shared T cell receptors in the human thymus. This clone has only one observation. Germline V lookup: CDR1 WNHNN, CDR2 SYGVQD (reference sequence). Trimming shortened V by 6 bases and J by 0 bases, and 15 bases separated the two germline ends. The CDR3 sequence is 15 residues long. Produced via immunoSEQ multiplex PCR; TCRdb's table is partial and in-frame only. This table holds some 640,000 clones, 87% found once. These sequences were also reported in another study, on human thymus T cells. In that study: Resections removed during corrective heart surgery provided the thymus tissue used.

The source of this sequence is a boy in the first two years of life with a congenital heart defect. Input material: thymocytes. The V gene is TRBV10-1, the J gene TRBJ2-7, with D possibly TRBD2 on 5 matching bases. CDR3 coding DNA: TGCGCCAGCAGCCCGGTGGCGGGTTACTCCTACGAGCAGTACTTC. This codes for CASSPVAGYSYEQYF.